Listed here is a single T cell receptor beta chain. Its antigen is undetermined. The CDR3 runs to 13 residues. Germline CDR1 and CDR2: KGHSH and LQKENI. V lost 6 bases and J 7 bases, leaving 13 bases between the germline ends. This sample is part of a study of T cell responses to AZD1222 COVID-19 vaccine. The wider study: Second-dose timings of about 4 or about 12 weeks were pooled.

Assay: immunoSEQ multiplex PCR; the TCRdb copy retains only in-frame clones and omits some. The repertoire holds more than 95,000 clones, with more than 80% as singletons. Study-level findings and limits: Spike-specific TCR depth and breadth grew after two AZD1222 doses. Clonal diversity was possibly underestimated, and white British individuals and females predominated among donors. Recipients of AZD1222 seropositive at baseline numbered only 6 or 7.

The origin of this receptor is an adult in good health. Here the sequenced sample was peripheral blood, taken on day 0 of AZD1222 vaccination. The gene calls are TRBV18 and TRBJ2-1; D may be TRBD2 (5 bases). The CDR3 DNA reads as TGTGCCAGCTCCCTAGCTGATAGGAATGAGCAGTTCTTC. Its translation is CASSLADRNEQFF.